What follows is one T cell receptor (beta chain) and its context. This record comes from a study of blood T cell repertoires in COVID-19. In the study overall: Samples taken during acute and convalescent COVID-19 were collected in the United States, Italy and Spain. T cells, B-cell-depleted T cells, or PBMCs provided the cDNA or gDNA that served as material.

How the authors handled the data: Estimates of nucleated cell counts were drawn from the amplification of reference gene primers. The repertoire was sequenced with immunoSEQ multiplex PCR; TCRdb's copy has only in-frame clones and lacks some. V and J calls and clone size come straight from that table; D and trimming were deduced from the DNA. Of tens of thousands of clones listed, over 75% are singletons. In germline, CDR1 is MNHEY, CDR2 SVGAGI. Trimming cost V 7 bases and J 3 bases; bases outside gene matches: 3. The CDR3 runs 14 residues. The clonotype originates from a woman between 55 and 75 years old with acute or convalescent COVID-19. The rearrangement uses TRBV6-5 and TRBJ2-7, with 13 bases matching TRBD2. Sequencing used peripheral blood. The CDR3 nucleotides read TGTGCCAGCATCCGACTAGCGGGAGGCTACGAGCAGTACTTC. This codes for CASIRLAGGYEQYF.